These 16 T cell receptor beta chains share one sample of origin, sequenced in a study of T cells in tuberculosis. As for time point: new active TB diagnosis, blood taken before or within 7 days of starting treatment. The assay was immunoSEQ multiplex PCR, and TCRdb's table has in-frame clones only and misses some. The sample lists 25,000 to 35,000 clones; 92% were seen once. The specimen was PBMCs, collected at tuberculosis diagnosis. The receptor set was obtained from an adult with tuberculosis. Some clones in this sample may be carry-over from other donors' samples.

The rearrangement joins TRBV15 to TRBJ2-3; D perhaps matches TRBD2 (6 bases). Germline-derived CDR1 and CDR2 are LNHNV and YYDKDF (reference sequence). The V and J ends lost 1 base and 9 bases respectively, with 20 bases between them. The CDR3 has 16 amino acids. Here the CDR3 DNA reads TGTGCCACCAGCAGAGTTCTCATTCGAGGTAGCGGCACGCAGTATTTT. Translating gives CATSRVLIRGSGTQYF. The full variable domain, with the rest looked up from reference TRBV15 and TRBJ2-3, is DAMVIQNPRYQVTQFGKPVTLSCSQTLNHNVMYWYQQKSSQAPKLLFHYYDKDFNNEADTPDNFQSRRPNTSFCFLDIRSPGLGDTAMYLCATSRVLIRGSGTQYFGPGTRLTVL.

This clone was recorded only once. The V call is TRBV7-2, the J call TRBJ1-4, with a weak D call TRBD1 (5 bases). The CDR3 is 14 amino acids. V was cut by 4 bases and J by 3 bases, with 9 bases left in between. Germline CDR1 reads SGHTA; CDR2 reads FQGNSA. CDR3: CASSYTGSNEKLFF. As DNA, the CDR3 is TGTGCCAGCAGCTATACAGGTTCTAATGAAAAACTGTTTTTT.

The V and J genes are TRBV5-5 and TRBJ2-6, with 8 bases lining up with TRBD1. From germline, CDR1 is SGHKS and CDR2 YYEKEE (reference sequence). V trimming: 3 bases; J trimming: 2 bases; junction bases outside the gene matches: 13. There are 19 residues in the CDR3. The CDR3 DNA sequence: TGTGCCAGCAGCTCTACTCGTAGGACAGGGATCCCTGGGGCCAACGTCCTGACTTTC. Residues: CASSSTRRTGIPGANVLTF.

V gene TRBV6-4 combines with J gene TRBJ1-6; TRBD1 matches 7 bases. This CDR3 has 13 residues. V dropped 0 bases and J dropped 12; count of bases not matched to a gene: 2. Per the germline V gene, CDR1 is MRHNA and CDR2 is SNTAGT. CDR3: CASSDSTGLPLHF. The CDR3 bases are TGTGCCAGCAGTGACTCGACAGGGCTACCCCTCCACTTT.

The J gene is TRBJ2-3, the V gene TRBV29-1; unclear D gene. Per germline, CDR1 SQVTM and CDR2 ANQGSEA. The CDR3 is made up of 11 amino acids. The germline V and J ends were trimmed by 4 bases and 5 bases, with 7 bases remaining between them. CDR3 DNA sequence: TGCAGCGTTGTAATCGGAGATACGCAGTATTTT. The encoded protein is CSVVIGDTQYF.

V gene TRBV7-9 combines with J gene TRBJ2-5; D call uncertain. The length of the CDR3 is 11 residues. Between the trimmed V and J ends, which lost 2 bases and 7 bases, there was a span of 5 bases. The germline V gene encodes CDR1 SEHNR and CDR2 FQNEAQ (reference sequence). The CDR3 DNA reads TGTGCCAGCAGCTTACCGGGGACCCAGTACTTC. Translated, it gives CASSLPGTQYF.

The CDR3 sequence: CASTIMGSEAFF. The CDR3 region has the DNA TGTGCCTCGACTATAATGGGGTCTGAAGCTTTCTTT. This chain links TRBV30 with TRBJ1-1; no clear D gene. Trimming stripped 7 bases from V and 6 bases from J, with 15 bases between. The CDR3 contains 12 residues. Germline-derived CDR1 and CDR2 are GTSNPN and SVGIG (reference sequence).

The CDR3 nucleotides are TGTGCCAGTAGGGACAGTAGAGATGAAAAACTGTTTTTT. This codes for CASRDSRDEKLFF. V and J are TRBV19 and TRBJ1-4; TRBD1 might be the D (6 bases). Trimming removed 6 bases at V and 6 bases at J, with 11 bases between. The CDR3 length is 13 residues. Germline V gene data show CDR1 as LNHDA and CDR2 as SQIVND (reference sequence).

The chain combines TRBV9 with TRBJ2-2; TRBD2 might be the D (6 bases). Germline V gives CDR1 SGDLS, CDR2 YYNGEE. The length of the CDR3 is 13 residues. The ends were cut back, 0 bases at V and 7 bases at J, with 7 bases in the middle. CDR3 sequence reads: CASSVDGGGELFF. In DNA, the CDR3 is TGTGCCAGCAGCGTAGACGGGGGCGGGGAGCTGTTTTTT.

The chain has TRBV7-8 and TRBJ1-1; D is perhaps TRBD1 (5 bases). CDR1 and CDR2 from the germline V gene are SGHVS and FQNEAQ. Trimming took off 1 base at V and 0 bases at J, with 15 bases between the two ends. The CDR3 extends over 17 amino acids. The CDR3 coding sequence is TGTGCCAGCAGCTTAGTGCCAGGGCATCCTTTGAACACTGAAGCTTTCTTT. Amino acid sequence: CASSLVPGHPLNTEAFF. The whole variable domain, remainder taken from reference TRBV7-8 and TRBJ1-1, is GAGVSQSPRYKVAKRGQDVALRCDPISGHVSLFWYQQALGQGPEFLTYFQNEAQLDKSGLPSDRFFAERPEGSVSTLKIQRTQQEDSAVYLCASSLVPGHPLNTEAFFGQGTRLTVV.

J is TRBJ1-2 and V is TRBV12-5; D might be TRBD1 (6 bases). The CDR3 contains 14 residues. Per germline, CDR1 LGHNT and CDR2 FRNRAP. Trimming shortened V by 4 bases and J by 4 bases, and 13 bases separated the two germline ends. The DNA of the CDR3 is TGTGCTAGTGGTTCGGACAGTCTCTTCTATGGCTACACCTTC. Its translation: CASGSDSLFYGYTF.

The chain employs TRBV5-1 and TRBJ1-2; D is undetermined. V shed 4 bases and J shed 4 bases, with 20 bases lying between them. From germline, CDR1 is SGHRS and CDR2 YFSETQ. The CDR3 contains 16 residues. CDR3 amino acids: CASSPGLRGPGYGYTF. In nucleotides, the CDR3 is TGCGCCAGCAGCCCGGGTCTGCGGGGTCCTGGCTATGGCTACACCTTC.

The chain carries TRBV5-1 and TRBJ2-1; 8 nucleotides align to TRBD2. Per germline, CDR1 SGHRS and CDR2 YFSETQ. V was clipped by 0 bases and J by 1 base; unmatched bases: 3. This CDR3 region has 16 residues. CDR3: CASSLEGGGSYNEQFF. DNA of the CDR3: TGCGCCAGCAGCTTGGAGGGCGGGGGGTCCTACAATGAGCAGTTCTTC.

V gene TRBV7-2 combines with J gene TRBJ1-1; 9 positions agree with TRBD1. The CDR3 has 14 residues. V lost 3 bases, J lost 6 bases, and 5 bases stayed unmatched. CDR1 is SGHTA, CDR2 FQGNSA, per germline. In DNA, the CDR3 is TGTGCCAGCAGCTTTACCACAGGGGGCCCTGAAGCTTTCTTT. Protein product: CASSFTTGGPEAFF.

The CDR3 sequence: CASSLAALRSGLAGAEAGELFF. CDR3 DNA: TGTGCCAGCAGCTTAGCGGCGCTCCGGTCCGGACTAGCGGGTGCGGAGGCCGGGGAGCTGTTTTTT. This rearrangement joins TRBV7-2 to TRBJ2-2; 11 bases line up with TRBD2. The CDR3 loop spans 22 amino acids. V lost 0 bases to trimming and J lost 6 bases; unmatched junction nucleotides: 21. From germline, CDR1 is SGHTA and CDR2 FQGNSA.

V gene TRBV7-2 combines with J gene TRBJ1-1; unclear D gene. Germline-derived CDR1 and CDR2 are SGHTA and FQGNSA. Trimming removed 5 bases from V and 4 bases from J, with 20 bases in between. This CDR3 region has 16 residues. This CDR3 is CASSPHERGSGTEAFF. The CDR3 bases are TGTGCCAGCAGCCCCCACGAGCGGGGTTCGGGCACTGAAGCTTTCTTT. The variable domain in full, with the rest retrieved from reference TRBV7-2 and TRBJ1-1, is GAGVSQSPSNKVTEKGKDVELRCDPISGHTALYWYRQSLGQGLEFLIYFQGNSAPDKSGLPSDRFSAERTGGSVSTLTIQRTQQEDSAVYLCASSPHERGSGTEAFFGQGTRLTVV.